Shown below are 25 T cell receptor beta chains from a single sample sequenced in a study of blood T cell repertoires in COVID-19. Produced via immunoSEQ multiplex PCR; TCRdb's table is partial and in-frame only. The data show about 120,000 clones, more than 60% seen once. Material for sequencing was peripheral blood. The receptors come from a man between 65 and 85 years old with acute or convalescent COVID-19.

The chain has TRBV6-2 or TRBV6-3 and TRBJ1-4; TRBD1 matches at 10 bases. Germline lookup yields CDR1 MNHEY and CDR2 SVGEGT. This CDR3 spans 18 amino acids. The V segment lost 0 bases and the J segment 0 bases; nucleotides outside the gene matches: 4. This CDR3 reads CASSYSGTGAATNEKLFF. CDR3 sequence (DNA): TGTGCCAGCAGTTACTCCGGGACAGGGGCTGCAACTAATGAAAAACTGTTTTTT.

The gene calls are TRBV3-1 (or the pseudogene TRBV3-2) and TRBJ1-2, with D possibly matching TRBD1 (5 bases). CDR3 length: 14 amino acids. V was pared by 3 bases and J by 6 bases, with 14 bases between. Germline loops: CDR1 LGHDT, CDR2 YNNKEL (reference sequence). The CDR3 protein is CASSQGTRAHGYTF. The CDR3 DNA reads as TGTGCCAGCAGCCAGGGGACTAGGGCTCATGGCTACACCTTC.

The J gene is TRBJ2-1, the V gene TRBV6-5, with D perhaps matching TRBD2 (5 bases). The CDR3 runs to 16 residues. Trimming removed 4 bases from V and 2 bases from J, with 15 bases in between. In germline, CDR1 is MNHEY, CDR2 SVGAGI. This chain's CDR3 is CASSSPRGLAYNEQFF. As DNA, the CDR3 is TGTGCCAGCAGTTCCCCCCGAGGGCTAGCCTACAATGAGCAGTTCTTC.

CDR3 loop: CAWGQGETQYF. CDR3 nucleotides: TGTGCCTGGGGACAGGGAGAGACCCAGTACTTC. The chain links TRBV30 to TRBJ2-5; 8 nucleotides agree with TRBD1. Germline V gene sequence: CDR1 GTSNPN, CDR2 SVGIG (reference sequence). The V gene end was trimmed by 5 bases and the J gene end by 4 bases; junction bases not matched to a gene: 0. The CDR3 consists of 11 residues.

The J gene is TRBJ2-7, the V gene TRBV19; tentatively, D is TRBD2 (5 bases). The ends were cut back, 4 bases at V and 4 bases at J, with 14 bases in the middle. CDR3 length: 14 residues. Germline V lookup: CDR1 LNHDA, CDR2 SQIVND (reference sequence). The CDR3 region is CASSTRGWGYEQYF. CDR3 nucleotide sequence: TGTGCCAGTAGTACCCGGGGTTGGGGTTACGAGCAGTACTTC.

The rearrangement links TRBV29-1 to TRBJ2-7; possible D gene TRBD1, 6 bases. This CDR3 is built from 11 residues. Germline CDR1 is SQVTM and CDR2 is ANQGSEA. Trimming stripped 6 bases from V and 6 bases from J, with 12 bases between. The CDR3 region has the DNA TGCAGCGTCGGAACAGGGTCCGAGCAGTACTTC. This codes for CSVGTGSEQYF.

The chain's CDR3 is CASSNLGQTYNEQFF. The CDR3 DNA is TGCGCCAGCAGCAACCTCGGACAGACTTACAATGAGCAGTTCTTC. This chain joins TRBV5-1 and TRBJ2-1; D is perhaps TRBD1 (6 bases). Germline V gene lookup returns CDR1 SGHRS and CDR2 YFSETQ. The V end was cut by 4 bases, the J end by 4 bases, with 15 bases between. The CDR3 consists of 15 residues.

This clone was counted a few times. This chain uses TRBV3-1 (or the pseudogene TRBV3-2) with TRBJ2-3; 8 nucleotides match TRBD2. From germline, CDR1 is LGHDT and CDR2 YNNKEL (reference sequence). This CDR3 spans 17 amino acids. J lost 1 base, V lost 1 base, and 7 bases had no gene match. The CDR3 DNA reads TGTGCCAGCAGCCAAGGAGGCGGGGGGTTCCGCACAGATACGCAGTATTTT. It encodes CASSQGGGGFRTDTQYF.

This chain joins TRBV18 and TRBJ2-3, with 13 nucleotides matching TRBD2. This CDR3 contains 17 residues. CDR1 and CDR2 (germline): KGHSH, LQKENI. After removal of 3 bases from V and 3 bases from J, the junction contained 6 bases not matched to a gene. CDR3 amino acids: CASSPSTSGGNTDTQYF. The CDR3 nucleotides are TGTGCCAGCTCACCGTCGACTAGCGGGGGGAATACAGATACGCAGTATTTT.

This sequence joins TRBV7-2 and TRBJ2-5, with 14 nucleotides matching TRBD2. The CDR3 is 19 residues long. Trimming took 4 bases from V and 5 from J; bases not matched to a gene: 15. Germline CDR1 and CDR2: SGHTA and FQGNSA. CDR3 nucleotide sequence: TGTGCCAGCAGCTCGACCGGGACTAGCGGGGGACCCGGGGGGGAGACCCAGTACTTC. Its translation is CASSSTGTSGGPGGETQYF.

This clone appeared a few times. The chain carries TRBV15 and TRBJ1-5; TRBD1 agrees at 8 bases. The V gene end was trimmed by 8 bases and the J gene end by 1 base; junction bases not matched to a gene: 13. The CDR3 runs 17 residues. The V gene's germline CDR1 is LNHNV and CDR2 YYDKDF (reference sequence). DNA of the CDR3: TGTGCCACCCAATGGGGTGGACAGGGTGGGAGCAATCAGCCCCAGCATTTT. Translation gives CATQWGGQGGSNQPQHF.

V usage is TRBV10-3 and J usage is TRBJ1-1; 7 nucleotides agree with TRBD1. The V and J ends lost 0 bases and 4 bases, in that order; junction bases with no gene match: 5. The CDR3 covers 15 residues. The germline V gene has CDR1 ENHRY and CDR2 SYGVKD. CDR3 DNA sequence: TGTGCCATCAGTGAGTCGACAGGGTTTAGCACTGAAGCTTTCTTT. It is translated as CAISESTGFSTEAFF.

The genes are TRBV25-1 and TRBJ2-2, with 7 bases that match TRBD2. The V gene end was trimmed by 3 bases and the J gene end by 3 bases; junction bases not matched to a gene: 10. The CDR3 extends over 17 amino acids. CDR1 is MGHDK, CDR2 SYGVNS, per germline. Here the CDR3 reads CASSEGSLRGDTGELFF. In DNA, the CDR3 is TGTGCCAGCAGTGAGGGGTCTCTCCGGGGGGACACCGGGGAGCTGTTTTTT.

V is TRBV6-1 and J is TRBJ2-7, with D perhaps matching TRBD2 (5 bases). This CDR3 contains 13 residues. V was shortened by 2 bases and J by 9 bases, with 14 bases between the two germline ends. Germline CDR1 and CDR2: MNHNS and SASEGT. Here the CDR3 reads CASSEIKGRGQYF. In nucleotides, the CDR3 is TGTGCCAGCAGTGAAATTAAAGGCCGGGGGCAGTACTTC.

Only one count was recorded for this clone. The V gene is TRBV2, the J gene TRBJ2-3; D may be TRBD2 (6 bases). Trimming removed 6 bases at V and 2 bases at J, with 21 bases between. From germline, CDR1 is SNHLY and CDR2 FYNNEI. This CDR3 region has 17 residues. The CDR3 protein is CASSQRGSGLLTDTQYF. CDR3 bases: TGTGCCAGCAGCCAAAGGGGTAGCGGTCTGCTCACAGATACGCAGTATTTT.

The chain joins TRBV5-4 to TRBJ1-2; 7 positions match TRBD1. Germline trimming cut 1 base from V and 4 bases from J; bases unmatched to any gene: 4. Germline V gives CDR1 SGHNT, CDR2 YYREEE (reference sequence). The CDR3 is 14 amino acids. DNA of the CDR3: TGTGCCAGCAGCTTGCCTAAGGGGGCCTATGGCTACACCTTC. It translates to CASSLPKGAYGYTF.

The chain has TRBV12-3 or TRBV12-4 and TRBJ1-6, with D unresolved. V lost 2 bases to trimming and J lost 9 bases, with 8 bases between them. This CDR3 has 13 amino acids. CDR3 sequence: CASSLFSGSPLHF. For the CDR3, the DNA is TGTGCCAGCAGTTTATTCAGTGGTTCACCCCTCCACTTT.

The chain links TRBV6-1 to TRBJ1-2, with 11 nucleotides matching TRBD1. The CDR3 has 14 residues. The germline CDR1 and CDR2 sequences are MNHNS and SASEGT. The ends lost 6 bases at V and 3 bases at J; junction bases unmatched: 3. CDR3 residues: CASRRTGGDYGYTF. CDR3 in DNA: TGTGCCAGCAGAAGGACAGGGGGCGACTATGGCTACACCTTC.

The count of this clone is one. The chain links TRBV10-3 to TRBJ2-5, with D possibly being TRBD2 (5 bases). The CDR3 extends over 14 amino acids. The V gene lost 6 bases and the J gene lost 0 bases, with 11 bases spanning the gap. Looked up from germline, CDR1 is ENHRY and CDR2 is SYGVKD. CDR3 in DNA: TGTGCCATCAGGATGGACTTGTACCAAGAGACCCAGTACTTC. It is translated as CAIRMDLYQETQYF.

The CDR3 region has the DNA TGTGCCAGCAGCTCAGGGAGCAATCAGCCCCAGCATTTT. Its translation is CASSSGSNQPQHF. The chain joins TRBV7-9 to TRBJ1-5; D may be TRBD1 (5 bases). Germline-derived CDR1 and CDR2 are SEHNR and FQNEAQ (reference sequence). V lost 4 bases, J lost 1 base, and 5 bases lay in between. The CDR3 consists of 13 residues.

The J gene is TRBJ2-7, the V gene TRBV19, with D possibly being TRBD2 (5 bases). This CDR3 spans 12 amino acids. The V gene lost 4 bases and the J gene lost 6 bases, with 10 bases spanning the gap. Per the germline V gene, CDR1 is LNHDA and CDR2 is SQIVND (reference sequence). As DNA, the CDR3 is TGTGCCAGTAGTAGAGGGTTTGGCGAGCAGTACTTC. This translates into CASSRGFGEQYF.

The chain links TRBV2 to TRBJ2-7, with 10 bases fitting TRBD1. This CDR3 comprises 13 residues. In germline, CDR1 is SNHLY, CDR2 FYNNEI. J lost 6 bases, V lost 10 bases, and 9 bases had no gene match. This CDR3 reads CATRQGAAIEQYF. The CDR3 coding sequence is TGTGCCACCAGACAGGGGGCGGCAATCGAGCAGTACTTC.

The chain is built from TRBV7-7 and TRBJ2-5; 10 bases align to TRBD1. This CDR3 has 15 residues. J was trimmed by 5 bases and V by 4 bases; bases with no gene match: 7. Germline-derived CDR1 and CDR2 are SSHAT and FNYEAQ (reference sequence). CDR3 DNA: TGTGCCAGCAGCTCTTTACCGGGACAGGGGGAGACCCAGTACTTC. This sequence encodes CASSSLPGQGETQYF.

The chain uses TRBV30 and TRBJ2-3, with 8 bases matching TRBD1. The V and J ends lost 5 bases and 1 base, in that order; junction bases with no gene match: 11. The length of the CDR3 is 16 residues. The germline gives CDR1 GTSNPN, CDR2 SVGIG (reference sequence). The CDR3 nucleotides read TGTGCCTGGGGAAGGGGACAGGTAATGGGCACAGATACGCAGTATTTT. Translated, it gives CAWGRGQVMGTDTQYF.

V gene TRBV11-3 combines with J gene TRBJ2-7; D is perhaps TRBD1 (5 bases). CDR3 length equals 14 residues. Trimming shortened V by 5 bases and J by 3 bases, and 14 bases separated the two germline ends. CDR1 is SGHNT, CDR2 YENEEA, per germline. Here the CDR3 DNA reads TGTGCCAGCAGCCCCCTGACAGTAAACTACGAGCAGTACTTC. Amino acid sequence: CASSPLTVNYEQYF.